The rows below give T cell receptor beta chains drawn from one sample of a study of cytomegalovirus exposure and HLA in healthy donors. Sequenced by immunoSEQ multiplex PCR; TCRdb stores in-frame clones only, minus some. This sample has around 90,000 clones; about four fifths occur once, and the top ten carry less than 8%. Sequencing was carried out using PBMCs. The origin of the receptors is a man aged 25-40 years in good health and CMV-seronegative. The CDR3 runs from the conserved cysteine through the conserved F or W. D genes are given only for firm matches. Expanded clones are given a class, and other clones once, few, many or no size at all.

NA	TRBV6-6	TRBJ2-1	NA	TGTGCCAGCAGTCTCACAACCACAGGCTTCTTCTTC	CASSLTTTGFFF
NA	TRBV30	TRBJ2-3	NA	TGTGCCTGGAACGAGGGAGTTGGGACAGATACGCAGTATTTT	CAWNEGVGTDTQYF
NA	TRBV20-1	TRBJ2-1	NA	TGCAGTGCTAGTACTAACAATGAGCAGTTCTTC	CSASTNNEQFF
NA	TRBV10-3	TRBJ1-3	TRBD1	TGTGCCATCAGTGAGTCGAAGGACAGGGGCCGTGGAAACACCATATATTTT	CAISESKDRGRGNTIYF
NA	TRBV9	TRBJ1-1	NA	TGTGCCAGCAGCGAAGTAGACACTGAAGCTTTCTTT	CASSEVDTEAFF
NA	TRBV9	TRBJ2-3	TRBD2	TGTGCCAGCAGCGTTTGGCCTAGCGGGACACCACGCACAGATACGCAGTATTTT	CASSVWPSGTPRTDTQYF
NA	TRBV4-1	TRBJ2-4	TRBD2	TGCGCCAGCAGCCCAGGACTAGCGGGGGGGCCGGTCAAAAACATTCAGTACTTC	CASSPGLAGGPVKNIQYF
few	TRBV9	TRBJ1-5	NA	TGTGCCAGCAGCGTAGGAGAGTACCAGCCCCAGCATTTT	CASSVGEYQPQHF
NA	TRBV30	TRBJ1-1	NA	TGTGCCTGTGGGGCGAACACTGAAGCTTTCTTT	CACGANTEAFF
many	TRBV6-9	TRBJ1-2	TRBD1	TGTGCCAGCACACCTCCCCGGACAGGGAACTATGGCTACACCTTC	CASTPPRTGNYGYTF
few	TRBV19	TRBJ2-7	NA	TGTGCCAGTAGTAGGACTCCCAACGAGCAGTACTTC	CASSRTPNEQYF
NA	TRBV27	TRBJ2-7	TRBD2	TGTGCCAGCAGTTTAGCGGGAGGGCCGTGGGAGCAGTACTTC	CASSLAGGPWEQYF
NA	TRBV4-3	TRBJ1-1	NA	TGCGCCAGCAGCCAAGTGTTCGGGACTGAAGCTTTCTTT	CASSQVFGTEAFF
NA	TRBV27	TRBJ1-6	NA	TGTGCCAGCAGTTTATCCGGGGAAATCTATAATTCACCCCTCCACTTT	CASSLSGEIYNSPLHF
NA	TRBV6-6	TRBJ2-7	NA	TGTGCCAGCAGTTACGGCGGGCACGGCGAGCAGTACTTC	CASSYGGHGEQYF
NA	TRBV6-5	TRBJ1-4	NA	TGTGCCAGCAGTTACTCGCCGGAGCCAACTAATGAAAAACTGTTTTTT	CASSYSPEPTNEKLFF
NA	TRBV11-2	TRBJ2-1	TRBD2	TGTGCCAGCAGCTCCCTAGGAGCGGGACTTGAGCAGTTCTTC	CASSSLGAGLEQFF
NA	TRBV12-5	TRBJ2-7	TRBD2	TGTGCTAGTGGTTTGGTACTAGGGACAGGGAAACTAGCGGGAGGCTACGAGCAGTACTTC	CASGLVLGTGKLAGGYEQYF
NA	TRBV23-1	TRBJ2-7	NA	TGCGCCAGCAGTCAATTCTTCTACCGCATAACGTACGAGCAGTACTTC	CASSQFFYRITYEQYF
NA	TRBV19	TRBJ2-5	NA	TGTGCCAGTAGTATAGGGCGGGCTTTCTCAAGGGAGACCCAGTACTTC	CASSIGRAFSRETQYF
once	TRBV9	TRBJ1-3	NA	TGTGCCAGCAGCGTACAACAGAGCGGAAACACCATATATTTT	CASSVQQSGNTIYF
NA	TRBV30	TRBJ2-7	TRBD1	TGTGCCTGGGTAAGGACAGGGAGGACCTACGAGCAGTACTTC	CAWVRTGRTYEQYF
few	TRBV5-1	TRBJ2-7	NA	TGCGCCAGCAGTTACGGACAGTCATATTTCTACGAGCAGTACTTC	CASSYGQSYFYEQYF
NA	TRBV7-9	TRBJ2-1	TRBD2	TGTGCCAGCAGCGCAGGGACTAGCTTCTACAATGAGCAGTTCTTC	CASSAGTSFYNEQFF
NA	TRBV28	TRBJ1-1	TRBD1	TGTGCCAGCAGTTCCGGGACAGCCAACACTGAAGCTTTCTTT	CASSSGTANTEAFF
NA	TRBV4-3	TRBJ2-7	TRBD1	TGCGCCAGCAGCCAGGAGAGGGACAGTCCCTACGAGCAGTACTTC	CASSQERDSPYEQYF
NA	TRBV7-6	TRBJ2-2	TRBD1	TGTGCCAGCAGCTTACGACAGGGGGACACCGGGGAGCTGTTTTTT	CASSLRQGDTGELFF
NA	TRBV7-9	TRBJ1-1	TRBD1	TGTGCCAGCAGCCTTGGGACAGGGGGACGTACTGAAGCTTTCTTT	CASSLGTGGRTEAFF
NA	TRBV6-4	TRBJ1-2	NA	TGTGCCAGCAGTGACCCGGGTAATCGAGGCTACACCTTC	CASSDPGNRGYTF
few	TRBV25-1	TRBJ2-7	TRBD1	TGTGCCAGCAGTGGGGGACAGGGGGATCTCAACGAGCAGTACTTC	CASSGGQGDLNEQYF
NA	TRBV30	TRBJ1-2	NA	TGTGCCTGGAGTGTACGGCAGGGGTCCACCTTC	CAWSVRQGSTF
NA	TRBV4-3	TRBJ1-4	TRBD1	TGCGCCAGCAGCCAAGATAGGGGGCGAGGAGAAAAACTGTTTTTT	CASSQDRGRGEKLFF
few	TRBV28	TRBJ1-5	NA	TGTGCCAGCAGTTTATCTCCTGGACTGGGCGGTAGCAATCAGCCCCAGCATTTT	CASSLSPGLGGSNQPQHF
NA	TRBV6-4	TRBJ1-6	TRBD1	TGTGCCAGCAGTGCCAGGACAGGGCTAGATTCACCCCTCCACTTT	CASSARTGLDSPLHF
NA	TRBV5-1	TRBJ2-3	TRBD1	TGCGCCAGCAGCTTCGGGACAGGGGCGGCGGATACGCAGTATTTT	CASSFGTGAADTQYF